This TCR beta chain came from a study of identical twins. The length of the CDR3 is 13 residues. The V gene lost 4 bases and the J gene lost 4 bases, with 10 bases spanning the gap. This clonotype was counted many times. No antigen is known for it. Template switching introduced a universal primer site, and the cDNA bore unique molecular identifiers. One entry per CDR3 protein results from TCRdb running MiXCR on the 5' RACE reads. The data contain hundreds of thousands of distinct CDR3 sequences, roughly an eighth of them singletons. Regarding the study as a whole: Potential partial confounding of zero-insertion analyses by invariant MAIT and iNKT cells was noted. Low generation probability was overrepresented in out-of-frame alpha sequences shared by twins.

These records were also assigned to another study, of yellow fever vaccine responses in identical twins. Per that study: Twins' vaccine T cell response reportedly seemed partly convergent, partly personalized.

The sequenced material came from CD8+ T cells sorted from blood. This chain connects TRBV12-3 or TRBV12-4 to TRBJ2-5; D may be TRBD1 (5 bases). The clonotype was recovered from a woman aged 18 to 35 in good health. The chain's CDR3 is CASSSQGRETQYF. The CDR3 DNA sequence: TGTGCCAGCAGTTCTCAGGGTCGAGAGACCCAGTACTTC.